A selection of T cell receptor beta chains follows, all from one sample in a study of cytomegalovirus exposure and HLA in healthy donors. Sequencing was performed with immunoSEQ multiplex PCR; in TCRdb, only in-frame clones are kept and a portion is missing. Of under 150,000 clones listed, about four fifths are singletons. Sequencing input: PBMCs. Every receptor here comes from a female donor in good health and CMV-seronegative. Both conserved end residues are part of each CDR3. Each record gives: V gene, D gene, CDR3 length, clone size, J gene, CDR3 DNA, CDR3 protein. A D gene is named only where the DNA matches it firmly. Only some rows state a clone size, as once, few, many or a class for expanded clones.

V gene: TRBV25-1
D gene: TRBD1
CDR3 length: 12
clone size: -
J gene: TRBJ1-4
CDR3 DNA: TGTGCCAGCTTGGGGGACAGTGAAAAACTGTTTTTT
CDR3 protein: CASLGDSEKLFF

V gene: TRBV20-1
D gene: -
CDR3 length: 11
clone size: -
J gene: TRBJ1-1
CDR3 DNA: TGCAGTGGACAAACGAACACTGAAGCTTTCTTT
CDR3 protein: CSGQTNTEAFF

V gene: TRBV7-3
D gene: -
CDR3 length: 13
clone size: few
J gene: TRBJ1-1
CDR3 DNA: TGTGCCAGCAGCCTAAGGGTAGAGGCTGAAGCTTTCTTT
CDR3 protein: CASSLRVEAEAFF

V gene: TRBV11-2
D gene: TRBD1
CDR3 length: 18
clone size: -
J gene: TRBJ1-2
CDR3 DNA: TGTGCCAGCAGCTTAGCCCCCTCTGTACGACAGGGCGGAGGAGGCTACACCTTC
CDR3 protein: CASSLAPSVRQGGGGYTF

V gene: TRBV2
D gene: TRBD1
CDR3 length: 14
clone size: -
J gene: TRBJ2-1
CDR3 DNA: TGTGCCAGCCTTTACGACAGGGGGCCAGATGAGCAGTTCTTC
CDR3 protein: CASLYDRGPDEQFF

V gene: TRBV6-5
D gene: TRBD1
CDR3 length: 16
clone size: -
J gene: TRBJ1-4
CDR3 DNA: TGTGCCAGCAGTTCCGCAGACAGGGCCGCTAATGAAAAACTGTTTTTT
CDR3 protein: CASSSADRAANEKLFF

V gene: TRBV27
D gene: TRBD1
CDR3 length: 14
clone size: -
J gene: TRBJ1-1
CDR3 DNA: TGTGCCAGCAGTTTTCAGGGGGTGAACACTGAAGCTTTCTTT
CDR3 protein: CASSFQGVNTEAFF

V gene: TRBV7-2
D gene: TRBD1
CDR3 length: 14
clone size: -
J gene: TRBJ1-1
CDR3 DNA: TGTGCCAGCAGCACCCGACAGGGGGTGACTGAAGCTTTCTTT
CDR3 protein: CASSTRQGVTEAFF

V gene: TRBV28
D gene: TRBD2
CDR3 length: 18
clone size: -
J gene: TRBJ2-4
CDR3 DNA: TGTGCCAGCAGTTTATTGGGACTAGCGGGGGGGTTCAAAAACATTCAGTACTTC
CDR3 protein: CASSLLGLAGGFKNIQYF

V gene: TRBV9
D gene: TRBD1
CDR3 length: 13
clone size: once
J gene: TRBJ1-5
CDR3 DNA: TGTGCCAGCGGTCAGGGGGCTCATCAGCCCCAGCATTTT
CDR3 protein: CASGQGAHQPQHF

V gene: TRBV13
D gene: TRBD1
CDR3 length: 15
clone size: -
J gene: TRBJ1-2
CDR3 DNA: TGTGCCAGCAGCTTAAGGCGTGGACAGGGGACTGGCTACACCTTC
CDR3 protein: CASSLRRGQGTGYTF

V gene: TRBV7-6
D gene: -
CDR3 length: 13
clone size: few
J gene: TRBJ2-1
CDR3 DNA: TGTGCCAGCAGCTTAGCCCCCAACAATGAGCAGTTCTTC
CDR3 protein: CASSLAPNNEQFF

V gene: TRBV7-2
D gene: -
CDR3 length: 16
clone size: -
J gene: TRBJ1-1
CDR3 DNA: TGTGCCAGCAGCTTATCCGGGGTACCGAAGGGCACTGAAGCTTTCTTT
CDR3 protein: CASSLSGVPKGTEAFF

V gene: TRBV2
D gene: TRBD1
CDR3 length: 15
clone size: -
J gene: TRBJ2-1
CDR3 DNA: TGTGCCAGCAGGCCGGGACAGGGGGCTTACAATGAGCAGTTCTTC
CDR3 protein: CASRPGQGAYNEQFF

V gene: TRBV29-1
D gene: TRBD1
CDR3 length: 12
clone size: few
J gene: TRBJ1-1
CDR3 DNA: TGCAGCGCCCTCAGGGGGGAGACTGAAGCTTTCTTT
CDR3 protein: CSALRGETEAFF

V gene: TRBV7-9
D gene: TRBD1
CDR3 length: 16
clone size: -
J gene: TRBJ1-2
CDR3 DNA: TGTGCCAGCAGCTTATCCGGGACAGGGTTTTTAGATGGCTACACCTTC
CDR3 protein: CASSLSGTGFLDGYTF